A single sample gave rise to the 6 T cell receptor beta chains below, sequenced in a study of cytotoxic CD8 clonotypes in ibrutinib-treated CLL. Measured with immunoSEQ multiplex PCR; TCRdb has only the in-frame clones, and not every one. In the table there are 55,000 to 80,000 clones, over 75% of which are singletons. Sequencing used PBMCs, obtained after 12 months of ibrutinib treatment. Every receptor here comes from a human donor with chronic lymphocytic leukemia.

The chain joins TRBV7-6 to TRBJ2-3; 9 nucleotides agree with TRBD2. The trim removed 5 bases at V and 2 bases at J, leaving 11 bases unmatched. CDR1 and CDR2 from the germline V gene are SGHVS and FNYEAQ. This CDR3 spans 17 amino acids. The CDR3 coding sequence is TGTGCCAGCAGCCCCACTTGGCGGGAGGGCCACACAGATACGCAGTATTTT. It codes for CASSPTWREGHTDTQYF.

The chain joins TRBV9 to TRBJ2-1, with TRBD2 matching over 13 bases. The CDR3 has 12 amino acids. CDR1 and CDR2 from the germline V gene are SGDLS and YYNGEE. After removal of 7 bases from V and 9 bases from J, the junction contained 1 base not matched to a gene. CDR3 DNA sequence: TGTGCCAGCGGGACTAGCGGGATTGAGCAGTTCTTC. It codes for CASGTSGIEQFF.

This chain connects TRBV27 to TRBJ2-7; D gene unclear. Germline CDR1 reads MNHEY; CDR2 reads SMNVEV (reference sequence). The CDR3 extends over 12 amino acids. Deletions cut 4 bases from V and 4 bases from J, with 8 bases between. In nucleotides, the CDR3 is TGTGCCAGCAGTTCCAATGTTTACGAGCAGTACTTC. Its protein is CASSSNVYEQYF.

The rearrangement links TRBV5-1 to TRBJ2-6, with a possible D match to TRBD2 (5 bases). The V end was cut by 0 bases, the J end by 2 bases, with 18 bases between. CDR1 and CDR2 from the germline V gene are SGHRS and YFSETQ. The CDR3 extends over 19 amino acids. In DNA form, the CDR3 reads TGCGCCAGCAGCTTGGCCGGTACGGGTCCGGGGACTGGGGCCAACGTCCTGACTTTC. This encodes CASSLAGTGPGTGANVLTF.

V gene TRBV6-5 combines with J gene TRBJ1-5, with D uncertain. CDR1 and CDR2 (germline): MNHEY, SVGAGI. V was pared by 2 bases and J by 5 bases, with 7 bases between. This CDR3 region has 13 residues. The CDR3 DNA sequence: TGTGCCAGCAGTTACAACTTGGATCAGCCCCAGCATTTT. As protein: CASSYNLDQPQHF.

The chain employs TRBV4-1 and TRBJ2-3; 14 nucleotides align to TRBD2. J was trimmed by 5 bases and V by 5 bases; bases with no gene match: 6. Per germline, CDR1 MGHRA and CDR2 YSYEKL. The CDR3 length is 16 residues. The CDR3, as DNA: TGCGCCAGCAGCTTAAGACTAGCGGGAGGGATAGATACGCAGTATTTT. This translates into CASSLRLAGGIDTQYF.